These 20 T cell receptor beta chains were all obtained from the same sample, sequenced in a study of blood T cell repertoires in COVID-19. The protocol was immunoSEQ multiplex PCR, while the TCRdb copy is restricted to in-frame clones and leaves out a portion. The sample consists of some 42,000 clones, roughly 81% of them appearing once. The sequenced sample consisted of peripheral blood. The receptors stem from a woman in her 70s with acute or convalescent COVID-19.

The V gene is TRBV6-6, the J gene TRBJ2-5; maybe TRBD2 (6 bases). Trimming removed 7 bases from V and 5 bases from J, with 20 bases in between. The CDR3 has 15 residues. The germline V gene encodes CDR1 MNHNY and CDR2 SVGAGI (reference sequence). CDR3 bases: TGTGCCAGCATGGCGGGGCGGAGACCCTGGGAGACCCAGTACTTC. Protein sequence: CASMAGRRPWETQYF.

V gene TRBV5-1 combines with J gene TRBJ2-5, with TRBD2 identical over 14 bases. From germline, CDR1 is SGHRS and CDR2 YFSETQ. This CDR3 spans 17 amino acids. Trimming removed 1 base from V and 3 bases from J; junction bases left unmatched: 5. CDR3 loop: CASSLRLAGGPEETQYF. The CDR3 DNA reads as TGCGCCAGCAGCTTGCGACTAGCGGGGGGGCCGGAAGAGACCCAGTACTTC. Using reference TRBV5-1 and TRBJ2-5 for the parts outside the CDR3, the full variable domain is KAGVTQTPRYLIKTRGQQVTLSCSPISGHRSVSWYQQTPGQGLQFLFEYFSETQRNKGNFPGRFSGRQFSNSRSEMNVSTLELGDSALYLCASSLRLAGGPEETQYFGPGTRLLVL.

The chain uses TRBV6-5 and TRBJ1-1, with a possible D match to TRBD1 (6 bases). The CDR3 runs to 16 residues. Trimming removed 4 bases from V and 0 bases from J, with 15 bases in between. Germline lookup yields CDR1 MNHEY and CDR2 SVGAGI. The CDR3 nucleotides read TGTGCCAGCAGTTTCCGGGACACCAGCTTGAACACTGAAGCTTTCTTT. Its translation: CASSFRDTSLNTEAFF.

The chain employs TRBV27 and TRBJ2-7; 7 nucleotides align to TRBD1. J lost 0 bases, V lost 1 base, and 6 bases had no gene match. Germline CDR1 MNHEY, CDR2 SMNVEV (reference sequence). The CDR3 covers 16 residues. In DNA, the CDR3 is TGTGCCAGCAGTTTATGGGTTGGGACAGACTCCTACGAGCAGTACTTC. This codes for CASSLWVGTDSYEQYF.

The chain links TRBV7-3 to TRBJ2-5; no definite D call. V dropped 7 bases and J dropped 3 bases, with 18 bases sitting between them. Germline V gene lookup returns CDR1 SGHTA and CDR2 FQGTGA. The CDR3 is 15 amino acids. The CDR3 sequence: CASTLTPPLEETQYF. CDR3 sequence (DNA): TGTGCCAGCACCTTGACACCGCCCCTGGAAGAGACCCAGTACTTC.

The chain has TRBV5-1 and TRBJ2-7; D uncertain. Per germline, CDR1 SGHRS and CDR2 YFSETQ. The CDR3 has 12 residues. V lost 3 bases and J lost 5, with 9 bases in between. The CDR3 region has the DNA TGCGCCAGCAGCTCCGGCCGGGACGAGCAGTACTTC. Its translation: CASSSGRDEQYF.

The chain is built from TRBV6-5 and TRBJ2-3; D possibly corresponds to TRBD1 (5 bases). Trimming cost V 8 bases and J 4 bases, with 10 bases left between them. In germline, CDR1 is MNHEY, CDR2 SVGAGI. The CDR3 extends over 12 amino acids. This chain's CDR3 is CASVSRADTQYF. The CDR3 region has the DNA TGTGCCAGCGTAAGCAGGGCAGATACGCAGTATTTT.

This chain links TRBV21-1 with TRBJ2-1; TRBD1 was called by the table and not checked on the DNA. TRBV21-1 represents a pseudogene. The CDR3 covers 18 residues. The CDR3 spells CASSQRGIGGDPLDEQFF. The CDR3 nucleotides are TGTGCCAGCAGCCAACGAGGAATAGGGGGCGATCCCCTCGATGAGCAGTTCTTC.

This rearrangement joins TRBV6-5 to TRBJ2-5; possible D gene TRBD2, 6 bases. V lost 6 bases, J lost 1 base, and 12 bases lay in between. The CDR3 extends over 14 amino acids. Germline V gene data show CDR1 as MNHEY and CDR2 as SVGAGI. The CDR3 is CASSPRGVQETQYF. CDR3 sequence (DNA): TGTGCCAGCAGCCCCCGCGGGGTCCAAGAGACCCAGTACTTC.

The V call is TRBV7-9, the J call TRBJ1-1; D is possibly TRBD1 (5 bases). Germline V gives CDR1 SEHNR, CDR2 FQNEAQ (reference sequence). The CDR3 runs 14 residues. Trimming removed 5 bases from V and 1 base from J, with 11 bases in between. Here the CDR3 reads CASSPGNRNTEAFF. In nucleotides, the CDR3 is TGTGCCAGCAGCCCAGGGAACAGGAACACTGAAGCTTTCTTT.

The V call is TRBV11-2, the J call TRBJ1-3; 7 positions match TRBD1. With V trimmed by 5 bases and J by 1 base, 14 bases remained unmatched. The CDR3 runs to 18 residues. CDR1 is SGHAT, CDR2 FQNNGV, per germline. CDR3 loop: CASSQQGGARVSGNTIYF. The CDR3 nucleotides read TGTGCCAGCAGCCAGCAGGGGGGTGCCAGGGTGTCTGGAAACACCATATATTTT.

This chain's CDR3 is CASSDLTAGGSYNEQFF. In nucleotides, the CDR3 is TGTGCCAGCAGTGATTTGACAGCGGGAGGCTCCTACAATGAGCAGTTCTTC. The chain is built from TRBV2 and TRBJ2-1; TRBD2 aligns across 9 bases. Germline trimming cut 3 bases from V and 0 bases from J; bases unmatched to any gene: 6. CDR3 length equals 17 residues. Germline assignment: CDR1 SNHLY and CDR2 FYNNEI.

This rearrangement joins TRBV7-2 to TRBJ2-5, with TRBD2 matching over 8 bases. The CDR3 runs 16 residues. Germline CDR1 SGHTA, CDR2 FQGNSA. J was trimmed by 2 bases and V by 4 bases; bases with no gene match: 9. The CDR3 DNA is TGTGCCAGCAGCTCGGGGGGGGGAGCTTGGCAAGAGACCCAGTACTTC. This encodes CASSSGGGAWQETQYF.

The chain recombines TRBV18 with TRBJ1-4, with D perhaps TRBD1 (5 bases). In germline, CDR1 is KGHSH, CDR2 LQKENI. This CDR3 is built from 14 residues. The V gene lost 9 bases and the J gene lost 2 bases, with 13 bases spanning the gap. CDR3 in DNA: TGTGCCAGGTGTCAAGGGGTTACTAATGAAAAACTGTTTTTT. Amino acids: CARCQGVTNEKLFF.

CDR3 in amino acids: CASSQDSRTVTEKLFF. CDR3 DNA: TGTGCCAGCAGCCAAGATTCTAGGACAGTTACTGAAAAACTGTTTTTT. The chain carries TRBV3-1 (or the pseudogene TRBV3-2) and TRBJ1-4, with D tentatively TRBD1 (6 bases). Trimming stripped 0 bases from V and 7 bases from J, with 15 bases between. The CDR3 runs to 16 residues. Germline loops: CDR1 LGHDT, CDR2 YNNKEL (reference sequence).

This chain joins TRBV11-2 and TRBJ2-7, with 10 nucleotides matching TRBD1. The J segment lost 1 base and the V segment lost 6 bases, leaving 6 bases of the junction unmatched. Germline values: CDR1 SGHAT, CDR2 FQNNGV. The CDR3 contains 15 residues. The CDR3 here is CASRWDRGSSYEQYF. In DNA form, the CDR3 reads TGTGCCAGCAGATGGGACAGGGGATCTTCCTACGAGCAGTACTTC. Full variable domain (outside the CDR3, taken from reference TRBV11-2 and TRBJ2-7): EAGVAQSPRYKIIEKRQSVAFWCNPISGHATLYWYQQILGQGPKLLIQFQNNGVVDDSQLPKDRFSAERLKGVDSTLKIQPAKLEDSAVYLCASRWDRGSSYEQYFGPGTRLTVT.

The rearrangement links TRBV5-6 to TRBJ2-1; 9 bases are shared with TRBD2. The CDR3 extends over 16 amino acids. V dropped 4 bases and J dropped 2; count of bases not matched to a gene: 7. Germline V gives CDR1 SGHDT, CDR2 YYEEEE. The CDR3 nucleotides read TGTGCCAGCAGCCCGAGACTAGCGGACGCCTACAATGAGCAGTTCTTC. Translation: CASSPRLADAYNEQFF.

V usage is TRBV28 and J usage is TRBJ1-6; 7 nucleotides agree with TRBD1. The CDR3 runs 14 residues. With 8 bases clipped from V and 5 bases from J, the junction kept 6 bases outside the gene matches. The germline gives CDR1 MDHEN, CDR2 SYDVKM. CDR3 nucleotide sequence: TGTGCCAGCTTCCGGGACAGAGATAATTCACCCCTCCACTTT. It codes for CASFRDRDNSPLHF.

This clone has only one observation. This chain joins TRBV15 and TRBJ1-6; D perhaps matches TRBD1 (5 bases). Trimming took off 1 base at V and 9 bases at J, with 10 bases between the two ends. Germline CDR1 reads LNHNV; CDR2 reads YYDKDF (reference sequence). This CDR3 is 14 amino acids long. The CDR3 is CATSRAGGVSPLHF. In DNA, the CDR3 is TGTGCCACCAGCAGAGCGGGGGGGGTTTCACCCCTCCACTTT.

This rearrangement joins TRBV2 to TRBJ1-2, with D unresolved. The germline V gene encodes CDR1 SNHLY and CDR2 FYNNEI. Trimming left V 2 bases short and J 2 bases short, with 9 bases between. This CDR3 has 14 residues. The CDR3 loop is CASSELSVNYGYTF. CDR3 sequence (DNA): TGTGCCAGCAGTGAACTGTCAGTCAACTATGGCTACACCTTC.